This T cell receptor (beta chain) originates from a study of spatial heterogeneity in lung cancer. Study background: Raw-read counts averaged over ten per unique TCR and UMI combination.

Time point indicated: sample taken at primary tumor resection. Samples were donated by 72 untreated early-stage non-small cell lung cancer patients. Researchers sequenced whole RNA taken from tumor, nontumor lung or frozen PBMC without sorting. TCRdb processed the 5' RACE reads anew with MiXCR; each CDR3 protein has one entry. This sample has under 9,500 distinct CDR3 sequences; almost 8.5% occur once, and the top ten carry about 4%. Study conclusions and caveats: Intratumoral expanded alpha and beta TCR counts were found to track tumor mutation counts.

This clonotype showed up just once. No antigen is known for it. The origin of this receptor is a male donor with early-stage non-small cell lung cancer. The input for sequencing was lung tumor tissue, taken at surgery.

The CDR3 region has the DNA TGTGCCAGCAGCCCCTGGGTCGGGGGACCAGGAGATACGCAGTATTTT. It encodes CASSPWVGGPGDTQYF. The rearrangement joins TRBV6-5 to TRBJ2-3, with TRBD2 as a possible D gene (6 bases). Looked up from germline, CDR1 is MNHEY and CDR2 is SVGAGI. Trimming removed 6 bases at V and 5 bases at J, with 21 bases between. The CDR3 is made up of 16 amino acids.